This T cell receptor (beta chain) was identified during a study of blood T cell repertoires in COVID-19. Study-wide context: COVID-19 samples, acute and convalescent, were from the United States, Italy and Spain. PBMCs, B-cell-depleted T cells, or T cells provided the cDNA or gDNA that made up the material.

Patients in Seattle were enrolled during active infection, then followed longitudinally. The CDR3 is 15 residues long. CDR1 and CDR2 from the germline V gene are KGHSH and LQKENI. Trimming removed 3 bases from V and 0 bases from J, with 10 bases in between. Libraries were prepared by immunoSEQ multiplex PCR; TCRdb keeps only in-frame clonotypes and omits some of them. The data show more than 200,000 clones, 88% seen once. The TCR sequence derives from a woman aged 25 to 45 with COVID-19, enrolled during active disease. Specimen: peripheral blood. The chain combines TRBV18 with TRBJ2-3; weak D call: TRBD2 (5 bases). This CDR3 reads CASSPKASSTDTQYF. The CDR3 region has the DNA TGTGCCAGCTCACCGAAGGCTAGCAGCACAGATACGCAGTATTTT. The variable domain in full, completed from reference TRBV18 and TRBJ2-3, reads NAGVMQNPRHLVRRRGQEARLRCSPMKGHSHVYWYRQLPEEGLKFMVYLQKENIIDESGMPKERFSAEFPKEGPSILRIQQVVRGDSAAYFCASSPKASSTDTQYFGPGTRLTVL.